The 27 T cell receptor beta chains in this list originate from one sample, sequenced in a study of blood T cell repertoires in COVID-19. Here immunoSEQ multiplex PCR was the method, and the copy in TCRdb shows in-frame clones only, minus some. The data hold 140,000 or so clones, with 88% observed a single time. Sequenced input: peripheral blood. Receptors were obtained from a woman in her 50s with acute or convalescent COVID-19.

This chain uses TRBV28 with TRBJ2-7; no definite D call. The germline CDR1 and CDR2 sequences are MDHEN and SYDVKM. The CDR3 runs to 13 residues. Trimming removed 2 bases at V and 2 bases at J, with 7 bases between. The CDR3 reads CASSLPGPYEQYF. The CDR3, as DNA: TGTGCCAGCAGTTTACCCGGTCCCTACGAGCAGTACTTC.

V is TRBV3-1 (or the pseudogene TRBV3-2) and J is TRBJ2-1, with a possible D match to TRBD1 (6 bases). Trimming removed 2 bases from V and 5 bases from J, with 13 bases in between. The germline V gene encodes CDR1 LGHDT and CDR2 YNNKEL (reference sequence). The CDR3 is 15 amino acids. The CDR3 is CASSQNQGFHNEQFF. CDR3 sequence (DNA): TGTGCCAGCAGCCAAAACCAGGGGTTCCACAATGAGCAGTTCTTC.

CDR3 region: CASSSAGQGGTQYF. CDR3 nucleotides: TGTGCCAGCAGCTCCGCGGGACAGGGGGGTACGCAGTATTTT. This chain uses TRBV7-9 with TRBJ2-3; 11 bases are a match to TRBD1. Germline CDR1 is SEHNR and CDR2 is FQNEAQ (reference sequence). CDR3 length: 14 residues. Unmatched junction bases numbered 5, after V lost 4 bases and J lost 8 bases.

The chain couples TRBV27 to TRBJ2-7, with D possibly matching TRBD2 (5 bases). V lost 0 bases, J lost 3 bases, and 9 bases lay in between. This CDR3 has 14 residues. Germline-derived CDR1 and CDR2 are MNHEY and SMNVEV (reference sequence). CDR3 sequence reads: CASSLSGAYYEQYF. As DNA, the CDR3 is TGTGCCAGCAGTTTATCGGGAGCTTACTACGAGCAGTACTTC.

Details on this clone: The same CDR3 is also encoded by other DNA sequences in this sample. The chain carries TRBV9 and TRBJ2-7; 10 nucleotides agree with TRBD2. V trimming: 0 bases; J trimming: 1 base; junction bases outside the gene matches: 1. Germline loops: CDR1 SGDLS, CDR2 YYNGEE. The CDR3 is 15 residues long. Here the CDR3 reads CASSVGTSGSYEQYF. CDR3 nucleotides: TGTGCCAGCAGCGTAGGGACTAGCGGTTCCTACGAGCAGTACTTC.

The rearrangement links TRBV6-5 to TRBJ1-3, with D perhaps matching TRBD1 (6 bases). CDR3 length: 13 residues. Germline lookup yields CDR1 MNHEY and CDR2 SVGAGI. Trimming removed 5 bases at V and 9 bases at J, with 14 bases between. The CDR3 sequence: CASSNTGTATIYF. The CDR3 nucleotides are TGTGCCAGCAGTAACACAGGGACCGCCACCATATATTTT.

In its sample, this clone was seen once. V and J are TRBV9 and TRBJ1-6, with 9 positions matching TRBD1. There are 16 residues in the CDR3. After removal of 4 bases from V and 10 bases from J, the junction contained 12 bases not matched to a gene. CDR1 and CDR2 (germline): SGDLS, YYNGEE. The CDR3 region is CASSPGQGTGRSPLHF. The CDR3 coding sequence is TGTGCCAGCAGCCCAGGTCAGGGGACAGGGAGGTCACCCCTCCACTTT.

This clone was seen once. This rearrangement joins TRBV29-1 to TRBJ2-5; TRBD1 is a possible D gene (5 bases). The CDR3 has 14 amino acids. V was cut by 3 bases and J by 1 base, with 12 bases left in between. Germline V gene data show CDR1 as SQVTM and CDR2 as ANQGSEA. CDR3 residues: CSVETFGAQETQYF. CDR3 nucleotides: TGCAGCGTTGAGACCTTTGGGGCCCAAGAGACCCAGTACTTC.

The gene calls are TRBV4-2 and TRBJ2-7, with 7 bases fitting TRBD1. The CDR3 consists of 13 residues. V shed 6 bases, J shed 2 bases, and the junction held 4 bases outside the gene matches. The germline gives CDR1 LGHNA, CDR2 YNFKEQ. The CDR3 region is CASSSDRAYEQYF. DNA for the CDR3: TGTGCCAGCAGTTCCGACAGGGCCTACGAGCAGTACTTC.

The genes are TRBV5-6 and TRBJ2-6; D is perhaps TRBD1 (6 bases). V was cut by 4 bases and J by 0 bases, with 17 bases left in between. Per the germline V gene, CDR1 is SGHDT and CDR2 is YYEEEE. This CDR3 comprises 18 residues. The CDR3 is CASSPWTAVDSGANVLTF. As DNA, the CDR3 is TGTGCCAGCAGCCCTTGGACAGCGGTTGACTCTGGGGCCAACGTCCTGACTTTC. Full variable domain (rest looked up from reference TRBV5-6 and TRBJ2-6): DAGVTQSPTHLIKTRGQQVTLRCSPKSGHDTVSWYQQALGQGPQFIFQYYEEEERQRGNFPDRFSGHQFPNYSSELNVNALLLGDSALYLCASSPWTAVDSGANVLTFGAGSRLTVL.

The chain joins TRBV7-9 to TRBJ1-2, with D maybe TRBD1 (6 bases). The CDR3 totals 14 residues. Germline V gene lookup returns CDR1 SEHNR and CDR2 FQNEAQ (reference sequence). The germline V and J ends were trimmed by 5 bases and 2 bases, with 12 bases remaining between them. The CDR3 DNA reads as TGTGCCAGCAGCCCTTATGGACAGAACTATGGCTACACCTTC. Amino acids: CASSPYGQNYGYTF.

The chain is built from TRBV7-3 and TRBJ2-3; tentative D call: TRBD2 (6 bases). This CDR3 has 14 amino acids. The V end lost 5 bases, the J end lost 2 bases, and 11 bases lay between the germline ends. Germline CDR1 is SGHTA and CDR2 is FQGTGA. The CDR3 coding sequence is TGTGCCAGCAGCCTGGGGGGTCTCACAGATACGCAGTATTTT. Translated: CASSLGGLTDTQYF.

V is TRBV6-5 and J is TRBJ1-2, with 9 bases aligning to TRBD1. The CDR3 contains 14 residues. With V trimmed by 2 bases and J by 8 bases, 6 bases remained unmatched. Germline assignment: CDR1 MNHEY and CDR2 SVGAGI. The DNA of the CDR3 is TGTGCCAGCAGTTACATGGGACAGGGTAAAGGCTACACCTTC. Translated: CASSYMGQGKGYTF.

The chain combines TRBV19 with TRBJ2-2; possibly TRBD1 for D (5 bases). V lost 1 base and J lost 5, with 8 bases in between. This CDR3 has 14 amino acids. Germline-derived CDR1 and CDR2 are LNHDA and SQIVND (reference sequence). CDR3 in DNA: TGTGCCAGTAGTATAGCAGGGATGACCGGGGAGCTGTTTTTT. Amino acid sequence: CASSIAGMTGELFF.

The rearrangement joins TRBV3-1 (or the pseudogene TRBV3-2) to TRBJ2-7; 8 nucleotides line up with TRBD2. Germline V CDR1 and CDR2: LGHDT, YNNKEL (reference sequence). V lost 3 bases, J lost 7 bases, and 11 bases stayed unmatched. The CDR3 loop spans 15 amino acids. In DNA, the CDR3 is TGTGCCAGCAGCCATTCAGCGGGGGCGTCTAGAGAGCAGTACTTC. Residues: CASSHSAGASREQYF.

The chain uses TRBV10-3 and TRBJ2-7; TRBD1 aligns across 10 bases. This CDR3 contains 15 residues. CDR1 and CDR2 from the germline V gene are ENHRY and SYGVKD. After removal of 10 bases from V and 7 bases from J, the junction contained 16 bases not matched to a gene. In DNA, the CDR3 is TGTGCCACCGTTGAGGGGGGACAGGGGTTGTTGGAGCAGTACTTC. Its protein product is CATVEGGQGLLEQYF.

The chain links TRBV18 to TRBJ2-5; D perhaps matches TRBD2 (5 bases). Trimming removed 2 bases from V and 5 bases from J, with 15 bases in between. CDR3 length: 15 residues. Germline-derived CDR1 and CDR2 are KGHSH and LQKENI. The CDR3 loop is CASSPMVGVGETQYF. CDR3 DNA sequence: TGTGCCAGCTCACCAATGGTCGGGGTCGGGGAGACCCAGTACTTC.

Note on this clone: Other DNA sequences in the same sample also yield this CDR3. The chain links TRBV2 to TRBJ2-3; 7 nucleotides agree with TRBD2. The germline V gene encodes CDR1 SNHLY and CDR2 FYNNEI. Trimming at V came to 1 base and at J to 4 bases, leaving 2 bases not matched to a gene. The CDR3 is 14 amino acids. CDR3 protein: CASSEGLAADTQYF. The CDR3 DNA is TGTGCCAGCAGTGAAGGGCTAGCGGCAGATACGCAGTATTTT. The full variable domain, completed using reference TRBV2 and TRBJ2-3, is EPEVTQTPSHQVTQMGQEVILRCVPISNHLYFYWYRQILGQKVEFLVSFYNNEISEKSEIFDDQFSVERPDGSNFTLKIRSTKLEDSAMYFCASSEGLAADTQYFGPGTRLTVL.

The chain combines TRBV7-7 with TRBJ2-2; 8 positions agree with TRBD2. In germline, CDR1 is SSHAT, CDR2 FNYEAQ (reference sequence). This CDR3 comprises 14 residues. CDR3 in DNA: TGTGCTAGCGGCGGGGGGTCGGCCACCGGGGAGCTGTTTTTT. Encoded protein: CASGGGSATGELFF.

This sequence joins TRBV5-1 and TRBJ1-2, with 11 bases that match TRBD1. There are 17 residues in the CDR3. The germline V gene has CDR1 SGHRS and CDR2 YFSETQ. V lost 4 bases and J lost 6; bases outside the gene matches: 14. CDR3 nucleotide sequence: TGCGCCAGCAGCCTCCCCGATCAGGACAGGGGGCGCGATGGCTACACCTTC. Its protein product is CASSLPDQDRGRDGYTF.

The chain recombines TRBV5-8 with TRBJ1-2, with 7 positions matching TRBD1. This CDR3 has 16 residues. Unmatched junction bases numbered 11, after V lost 2 bases and J lost 4 bases. The V gene's germline CDR1 is SGHTS and CDR2 YDEGEE. CDR3 amino acids: CASSLVGQDLGYGYTF. As DNA, the CDR3 is TGTGCCAGCAGCTTAGTTGGACAGGACCTTGGCTATGGCTACACCTTC.

The rearrangement joins TRBV18 to TRBJ1-1; possibly TRBD1 for D (5 bases). The CDR3 sequence is 15 residues long. Germline loops: CDR1 KGHSH, CDR2 LQKENI. The V end was cut by 3 bases, the J end by 6 bases, with 17 bases between. CDR3 in amino acids: CASSPRRDHSAEAFF. For the CDR3, the DNA is TGTGCCAGCTCACCGCGGCGGGACCATTCCGCTGAAGCTTTCTTT.

The sample holds a few counts of this clone. The chain joins TRBV5-6 to TRBJ1-2; D ambiguous. V lost 1 base and J 4 bases, leaving 5 bases between the germline ends. The CDR3 is 12 amino acids. Germline V gene sequence: CDR1 SGHDT, CDR2 YYEEEE. In DNA form, the CDR3 reads TGTGCCAGCAGCTTGCGCGGCTATGGCTACACCTTC. As protein: CASSLRGYGYTF.

This sequence joins TRBV2 and TRBJ2-5, with TRBD1 as a possible D gene (5 bases). Trimming removed 7 bases from V and 1 base from J, with 10 bases in between. CDR3 size: 13 residues. CDR1 is SNHLY, CDR2 FYNNEI, per germline. The CDR3 sequence: CASTEGVQETQYF. CDR3 nucleotide sequence: TGTGCCAGCACCGAAGGGGTCCAAGAGACCCAGTACTTC.

The rearrangement joins TRBV25-1 to TRBJ2-2; perhaps TRBD1 as D (5 bases). Germline values: CDR1 MGHDK, CDR2 SYGVNS. Trimming took off 3 bases at V and 4 bases at J, with 15 bases between the two ends. This CDR3 region has 16 residues. The CDR3 DNA reads as TGTGCCAGCAGTGAGATACGGCAGGGTTTCACCGGGGAGCTGTTTTTT. Residues: CASSEIRQGFTGELFF.

This chain links TRBV11-2 with TRBJ2-7; D not resolved. V lost 6 bases, J lost 4 bases, and 16 bases lay in between. The CDR3 covers 14 residues. The germline V gene has CDR1 SGHAT and CDR2 FQNNGV. This CDR3 is CASRILGQRYEQYF. CDR3 nucleotides: TGTGCCAGCAGGATTCTCGGTCAGAGGTACGAGCAGTACTTC.

The chain links TRBV7-9 to TRBJ2-3, with TRBD1 as a possible D gene (6 bases). Trimming left V 3 bases short and J 0 bases short, with 16 bases between. The CDR3 covers 17 residues. CDR1 SEHNR and CDR2 FQNEAQ come from the germline V gene (reference sequence). The CDR3 nucleotides read TGTGCCAGCAGCTTTTTCCCAACAGGGTCTAGCACAGATACGCAGTATTTT. Protein product: CASSFFPTGSSTDTQYF.